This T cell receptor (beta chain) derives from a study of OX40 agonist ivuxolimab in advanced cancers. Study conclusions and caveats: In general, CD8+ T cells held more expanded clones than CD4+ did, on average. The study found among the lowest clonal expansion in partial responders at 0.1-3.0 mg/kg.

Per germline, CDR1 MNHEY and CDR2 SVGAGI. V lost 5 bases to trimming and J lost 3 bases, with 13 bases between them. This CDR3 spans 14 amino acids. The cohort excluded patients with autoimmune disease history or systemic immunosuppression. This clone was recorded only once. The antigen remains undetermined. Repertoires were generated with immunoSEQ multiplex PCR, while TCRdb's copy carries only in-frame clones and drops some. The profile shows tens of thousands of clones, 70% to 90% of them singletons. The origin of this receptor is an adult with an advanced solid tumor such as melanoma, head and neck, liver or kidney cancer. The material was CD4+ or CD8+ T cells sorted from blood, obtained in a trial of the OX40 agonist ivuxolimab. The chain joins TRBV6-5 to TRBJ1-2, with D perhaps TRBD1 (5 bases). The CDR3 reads CASSAVGEDYGYTF. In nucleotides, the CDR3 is TGTGCCAGCAGTGCCGTAGGGGAGGACTATGGCTACACCTTC.